The T cell receptor (beta chain) under discussion was sequenced for a study of OX40 agonist ivuxolimab in advanced cancers. For the study at large: All patients had ivuxolimab intravenously every 2 weeks at 0.01 to 10 mg/kg.

Exclusion applied to patients with autoimmune disease history or systemic immunosuppression. Sequencing used immunoSEQ multiplex PCR; TCRdb keeps in-frame clones, though not all of them. The profile covers around 83,000 clones, with 91% appearing a single time and 2.3% taken by the ten largest. In regard to this clone: Its specificity is unknown.

Whole-study findings and limits: Which antigen the expanded peripheral T cells recognized is unknown.

Per the germline V gene, CDR1 is MDHEN and CDR2 is SYDVKM. The CDR3 runs 16 residues. Deletions cut 4 bases from V and 8 bases from J, with 21 bases between. The chain links TRBV28 to TRBJ2-1; the D call may be TRBD1 or TRBD2 (5 bases each). This receptor was taken from an adult with an advanced solid tumor such as melanoma, head and neck, liver or kidney cancer. This specimen consisted of CD4+ or CD8+ T cells sorted from blood, obtained in a trial of the OX40 agonist ivuxolimab. The CDR3 spells CASSSRGTIVPHEQFF. The CDR3 region has the DNA TGTGCCAGCAGTTCCCGAGGGACCATCGTCCCCCATGAGCAGTTCTTC.